This paragraph reports one T cell receptor beta chain. Sequencing was performed with immunoSEQ multiplex PCR; in TCRdb, only in-frame clones are kept and a portion is missing. The data hold about 2.5 million clones, with less than 95% observed a single time. The entry originates in a study of shared clonotypes between healthy human individuals. Germline V gives CDR1 KGHSH, CDR2 LQKENI. The CDR3 has 12 amino acids. V lost 0 bases, J lost 6 bases, and 4 bases lay in between. Material for sequencing was naive CD4+ T cells from PBMCs. Subset denoted: CD45RA+ positively selected. The origin of this receptor is a man younger than 30 in good health. Some clones in this sample may be carry-over from other donors' samples. V usage is TRBV18 and J usage is TRBJ2-3; D is unresolved. The CDR3 spells CASSPPRDTQYF. In DNA form, the CDR3 reads TGTGCCAGCTCACCACCCAGGGATACGCAGTATTTT. The full variable domain, with the rest looked up from reference TRBV18 and TRBJ2-3, is NAGVMQNPRHLVRRRGQEARLRCSPMKGHSHVYWYRQLPEEGLKFMVYLQKENIIDESGMPKERFSAEFPKEGPSILRIQQVVRGDSAAYFCASSPPRDTQYFGPGTRLTVL.